This T cell receptor (beta chain) is drawn from a study of beta chain features in type 1 diabetes. Study-level information: Healthy donors, compared against patients, showed similar age, gender and cell yields.

Broader study findings: People with Type 1 diabetes carried modestly yet significantly shorter TCRB CDR3s in all four CD4+ subsets. For TCRB rearrangement, an influence of HLA type remained unresolved here. Possibly, sequencing cDNA over-represented cells that had high TCR expression levels.

With V trimmed by 5 bases and J by 8 bases, 9 bases remained unmatched. The CDR3 contains 13 residues. CDR1 MNHNY and CDR2 SVGAGI come from the germline V gene (reference sequence). The investigators reverse transcribed all of the isolated RNA, so they sequenced expressed TCRB transcripts. Produced via immunoSEQ multiplex PCR; TCRdb's table is partial and in-frame only. The table has around 140,000 clones, about 10% seen once. This clone has ten or more counts. The target antigen is unknown. Researchers reported sorting CD4+ naive, central memory, regulatory and stem cell-like memory cells via CD45RO/CCR7/CD25/CD127/CD95/CD27.

The receptor was isolated from a man aged 25-45 years with type 1 diabetes. The gene calls are TRBV6-6 and TRBJ2-7, with 7 bases fitting TRBD2. The sample consisted of central memory CD4+ T cells from blood. The DNA of the CDR3 is TGTGCCAGCAGTACGGGGGGATTACAGCAGCAGTACTTC. Protein: CASSTGGLQQQYF.